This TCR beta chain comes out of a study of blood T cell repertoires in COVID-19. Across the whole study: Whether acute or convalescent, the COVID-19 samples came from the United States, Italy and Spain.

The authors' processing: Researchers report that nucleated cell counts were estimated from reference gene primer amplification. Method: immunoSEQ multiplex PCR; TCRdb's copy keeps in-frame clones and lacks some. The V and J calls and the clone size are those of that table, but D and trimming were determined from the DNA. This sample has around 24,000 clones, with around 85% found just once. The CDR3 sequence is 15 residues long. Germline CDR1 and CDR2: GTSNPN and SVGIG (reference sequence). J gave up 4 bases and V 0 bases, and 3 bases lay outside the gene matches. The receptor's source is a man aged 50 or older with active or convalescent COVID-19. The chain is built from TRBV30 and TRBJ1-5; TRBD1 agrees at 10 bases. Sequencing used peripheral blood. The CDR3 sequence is CAWSVLGQGNQPQHF. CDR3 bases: TGTGCCTGGAGTGTACTGGGACAGGGGAATCAGCCCCAGCATTTT.